A selection of T cell receptor beta chains follows, all from one sample in a study of blood T cell repertoires in COVID-19. The table came from immunoSEQ multiplex PCR; TCRdb's copy has only in-frame clones and leaves some out. The data hold some 380,000 clones, with over 75% observed a single time. What was sequenced was PBMCs or T cells enriched from blood (not recorded which). The receptors were sampled from a woman aged 40 to 50 with acute COVID-19. Each CDR3 is given with its conserved first and last residue. The D gene is left open where the match is weak. Clone size is given for some rows only: seen once, a few or many times, or a class if the clone is expanded.

TRBV3-1/TRBV3-2	15	TRBD2	NA	TRBJ2-7	TGTGCCAGCAGCCCTAGCGGGGGTACCTCCTACGAGCAGTACTTC	CASSPSGGTSYEQYF
TRBV29-1	13	TRBD1	NA	TRBJ2-2	TGCAGTGCCCGGGACAGAAACACCGGGGAGCTGTTTTTT	CSARDRNTGELFF
TRBV18	14	NA	NA	TRBJ1-6	TGTGCCAGCTCACCTGTGCAGGGGAATTCACCCCTCCACTTT	CASSPVQGNSPLHF
TRBV19	15	NA	NA	TRBJ2-5	TGTGCCAGTAGTATAGAGGAAGGGAGATCCGAGACCCAGTACTTC	CASSIEEGRSETQYF
TRBV15	15	TRBD1	NA	TRBJ2-7	TGTGCCACCAGCAGAACTGGGACAGGGGGCTCCGAGCAGTACTTC	CATSRTGTGGSEQYF
TRBV20-1	12	TRBD2	NA	TRBJ2-1	TGCAGTGCTAGTACCTCGGGGGGTGAGCAGTTCTTC	CSASTSGGEQFF
TRBV18	13	TRBD1	once	TRBJ2-1	TGTGCCAGCTCACCGGGACAGGACAATGAGCAGTTCTTC	CASSPGQDNEQFF
TRBV7-2	15	TRBD1	NA	TRBJ1-5	TGTGCCAGCAGCGGGACAGGGCTTAGCAATCAGCCCCAGCATTTT	CASSGTGLSNQPQHF
TRBV2	17	TRBD1	NA	TRBJ1-5	TGTGCCAGCAGGGGGACAGGGGGGGCTGTGAGCAATCAGCCCCAGCATTTT	CASRGTGGAVSNQPQHF
TRBV9	15	TRBD1	once	TRBJ2-2	TGTGCCAGCAGCATAGGGGACAGTCACACCGGGGAGCTGTTTTTT	CASSIGDSHTGELFF
TRBV2	14	TRBD1	NA	TRBJ1-6	TGTGCCAGCAGTGCCACAGGGGAGAATTCACCCCTCCACTTT	CASSATGENSPLHF
TRBV9	17	NA	NA	TRBJ2-3	TGTGCCAGCAGCCTGAGAAGTGGGGGGGCCGGTTCAGATACGCAGTATTTT	CASSLRSGGAGSDTQYF
TRBV12-3/TRBV12-4	12	NA	NA	TRBJ1-1	TGTGCCAGCAGTCCTGCGGTGGCTGAAGCTTTCTTT	CASSPAVAEAFF
TRBV3-1/TRBV3-2	13	NA	NA	TRBJ1-2	TGTGCCAGCAGCCAACAGGTGGGCTATGGCTACACCTTC	CASSQQVGYGYTF
TRBV4-1	17	TRBD1	NA	TRBJ1-1	TGCGCCAGCAGCCAATCTACCATGGCAGGGGGGAACACTGAAGCTTTCTTT	CASSQSTMAGGNTEAFF
TRBV3-1/TRBV3-2	13	NA	NA	TRBJ1-2	TGTGCCAGCAGCCCCGGGGACTACTATGGCTACACCTTC	CASSPGDYYGYTF
TRBV7-8	14	TRBD1	NA	TRBJ1-2	TGTGCCAGCAGGAAATCCGGGACAGGGGGCGGCTACACCTTC	CASRKSGTGGGYTF
TRBV27	14	NA	NA	TRBJ1-4	TGTGCCAGCGGCTTGGGGGCGCGATGGGAAAAACTGTTTTTT	CASGLGARWEKLFF
TRBV3-1/TRBV3-2	13	NA	NA	TRBJ2-5	TGTGCCAGCAGCCTCCGTGGGAGTGAGACCCAGTACTTC	CASSLRGSETQYF
TRBV9	17	TRBD2	NA	TRBJ2-3	TGTGCCAGCAGCCCCCCGGGACTAGCGGGGCTCACAGATACGCAGTATTTT	CASSPPGLAGLTDTQYF
TRBV24-1	16	TRBD2	NA	TRBJ2-2	TGTGCCACCAGTGAAGCGGGGGGGCCGAACACCGGGGAGCTGTTTTTT	CATSEAGGPNTGELFF
TRBV30	14	TRBD1	NA	TRBJ2-5	TGTGCCTGGAAAGGACAGGGGTCCGAAGAGACCCAGTACTTC	CAWKGQGSEETQYF
TRBV5-1	14	TRBD1	once	TRBJ1-1	TGCGCCAGCACCCAGGGGGTCGGGAACACTGAAGCTTTCTTT	CASTQGVGNTEAFF
TRBV29-1	14	TRBD1	once	TRBJ1-2	TGCAGCGTTGATCCCCAGGGGGAAAACTATGGCTACACCTTC	CSVDPQGENYGYTF
TRBV11-2	14	TRBD2	NA	TRBJ2-7	TGTGCCAGCAGCCCCTTGCGGGGGTATTACGAGCAGTACTTC	CASSPLRGYYEQYF
TRBV12-5	13	NA	NA	TRBJ1-2	TGTGCTAGTGGTTTGGCCCCGGGGTATGGCTACACCTTC	CASGLAPGYGYTF
TRBV27	15	TRBD2	NA	TRBJ2-1	TGTGCCAGCAGTTACGGGGGGTCGGTCTACAATGAGCAGTTCTTC	CASSYGGSVYNEQFF
TRBV21-1	16	NA	NA	TRBJ1-1	TGTGCCAGCAGCAAAGCGCTAGGAGTTATGAACACTGAAGCTTTCTTT	CASSKALGVMNTEAFF
TRBV30	15	TRBD1	NA	TRBJ2-7	TGTGCCTGGAGTGTACTAGGGACAGGGGACCACGAGCAGTACTTC	CAWSVLGTGDHEQYF
TRBV6-5	14	NA	NA	TRBJ1-1	TGTGCCACCTTCGCGGCGGGGCTCTACACTGAAGCTTTCTTT	CATFAAGLYTEAFF
TRBV29-1	12	NA	few	TRBJ1-2	TGCAGCGTCAAGTCGGGTAACTATGGCTACACCTTC	CSVKSGNYGYTF
TRBV28	15	NA	few	TRBJ1-3	TGTGCCAGCAGTTCAATAGCGAACTCTGGAAACACCATATATTTT	CASSSIANSGNTIYF
TRBV5-4	12	TRBD2	once	TRBJ2-3	TGTGCCAGCAGCGACTCGGGAGGTACGCAGTATTTT	CASSDSGGTQYF
TRBV15	19	NA	NA	TRBJ2-7	TGTGCCACCAGCAGAGATCCCCGGTGGACAGCAGGGGTGGGTTCCGAGCAGTACTTC	CATSRDPRWTAGVGSEQYF
TRBV18	15	TRBD1	NA	TRBJ1-4	TGTGCCAGCTCACCGTACAGGGGCCTCTCCGAAAAACTGTTTTTT	CASSPYRGLSEKLFF
TRBV9	12	NA	NA	TRBJ1-2	TGTGCCAGCAGCCCTCCGGGGGGAAACTACACCTTC	CASSPPGGNYTF
TRBV7-9	14	NA	NA	TRBJ2-2	TGTGCCAGCAGCCCAGGGTTTTTGACCGGGGAGCTGTTTTTT	CASSPGFLTGELFF
TRBV5-1	12	TRBD1	NA	TRBJ1-4	TGCGCCAGCAGTAACAGGGGTGAAAAACTGTTTTTT	CASSNRGEKLFF
TRBV19	17	TRBD2	NA	TRBJ2-1	TGTGCCAGTAGTATATGGATACTGGCGGGGGGGGACAATGAGCAGTTCTTC	CASSIWILAGGDNEQFF
TRBV5-1	15	TRBD2	NA	TRBJ2-5	TGCGCCAGCAGCAGGGGACTAGCGGGGGATGAGACCCAGTACTTC	CASSRGLAGDETQYF
TRBV2	13	NA	NA	TRBJ2-7	TGTGCCAGCAGTGCAGCAGCCTCCTACGAGCAGTACTTC	CASSAAASYEQYF
TRBV11-3	14	NA	NA	TRBJ1-6	TGTGCCAGCAGCTTAGATTCCGTTAATTCACCCCTCCACTTT	CASSLDSVNSPLHF
TRBV7-8	14	TRBD1	NA	TRBJ1-2	TGTGCCAGCAGCCCCGACAGGGAAACGGGTGGCTACACCTTC	CASSPDRETGGYTF
TRBV5-6	15	TRBD1	NA	TRBJ1-6	TGTGCCAGCAGCTTGGGACAGGGTGTCAATTCACCCCTCCACTTT	CASSLGQGVNSPLHF
TRBV7-2	12	NA	NA	TRBJ1-5	TGTGCCAGCAGCAGACAGAATCAGCCCCAGCATTTT	CASSRQNQPQHF
TRBV5-1	15	TRBD1	NA	TRBJ1-1	TGCGCCAGCAGCCTAAGGACAGGAGGGCACACTGAAGCTTTCTTT	CASSLRTGGHTEAFF
TRBV18	12	NA	NA	TRBJ2-1	TGTGCCAGCTCACCGGTTCCCGGTGAGCAGTTCTTC	CASSPVPGEQFF
TRBV2	14	TRBD1	few	TRBJ1-1	TGTGCCAGCAGTGACACAGGGGGGAACACTGAAGCTTTCTTT	CASSDTGGNTEAFF
TRBV15	14	NA	NA	TRBJ2-7	TGTGCCACCAGCAGAGCTGGGGGCGTCTACGAGCAGTACTTC	CATSRAGGVYEQYF
TRBV5-1	16	TRBD1	NA	TRBJ2-3	TGCGCCAGCAGCTCTCAATCAGGGGGAGGCACAGATACGCAGTATTTT	CASSSQSGGGTDTQYF
TRBV7-2	14	NA	NA	TRBJ1-2	TGTGCCAGCAGCCCAGACGGGGGACTCTATGGCTACACCTTC	CASSPDGGLYGYTF
TRBV4-1	15	NA	NA	TRBJ1-2	TGCGCCAGCAGCCAAGCGGGGGGCGACAGCTATGGCTACACCTTC	CASSQAGGDSYGYTF
TRBV19	18	NA	NA	TRBJ1-5	TGTGCCAGTAGTATGAACGGAGGATACGCAAATAGCAATCAGCCCCAGCATTTT	CASSMNGGYANSNQPQHF
TRBV5-6	16	TRBD1	NA	TRBJ2-4	TGTGCCAGCAGCTTGTATACAGGGGGTACCAAAAACATTCAGTACTTC	CASSLYTGGTKNIQYF
TRBV11-3	12	NA	once	TRBJ1-6	TGTGCCAGCAGCCGGGGGAATTCACCCCTCCACTTT	CASSRGNSPLHF
TRBV24-1	15	TRBD1	NA	TRBJ1-2	TGTGCCACCAGTGATCCGAGACAGGGGGAGAATGGCTACACCTTC	CATSDPRQGENGYTF
TRBV9	16	TRBD2	NA	TRBJ2-1	TGTGCCAGCAGTGGGTTGGCAGCGGGGGCTTACAATGAGCAGTTCTTC	CASSGLAAGAYNEQFF
TRBV6-1	14	NA	NA	TRBJ2-7	TGTGCCAGCAGTGATGGGGGGTGGGTCTACGAGCAGTACTTC	CASSDGGWVYEQYF